This T cell receptor (beta chain) was obtained from a study of blood T cell repertoires in COVID-19. The overall study: Researchers got acute and convalescent COVID-19 samples from the United States, Italy and Spain. PBMCs, B-cell-depleted T cells, or T cells provided the cDNA or gDNA that made up the material.

V was cut by 0 bases and J by 1 base, with 6 bases left in between. Germline lookup yields CDR1 SGHNT and CDR2 YENEEA. The CDR3 length is 14 residues. Original data processing: Using reference gene primer amplification, nucleated cell counts were estimated. Clones were sequenced by immunoSEQ multiplex PCR, and TCRdb holds only the in-frame ones, with some missing. The DNA gave D and trimming, while V, J and clone size come from that table. In the table there are around 300,000 clones, about 82% of which are singletons. Sequenced sample: peripheral blood. The sequence came from a human donor in a cohort sampled during active COVID-19. This chain joins TRBV11-3 and TRBJ1-1, with D possibly TRBD1 on 5 matching bases. CDR3 protein: CASSLDRENTEAFF. The CDR3, as DNA: TGTGCCAGCAGCTTAGACAGGGAGAACACTGAAGCTTTCTTT. The whole variable domain, remainder taken from reference TRBV11-3 and TRBJ1-1, is EAGVVQSPRYKIIEKKQPVAFWCNPISGHNTLYWYLQNLGQGPELLIRYENEEAVDDSQLPKDRFSAERLKGVDSTLKIQPAELGDSAVYLCASSLDRENTEAFFGQGTRLTVV.